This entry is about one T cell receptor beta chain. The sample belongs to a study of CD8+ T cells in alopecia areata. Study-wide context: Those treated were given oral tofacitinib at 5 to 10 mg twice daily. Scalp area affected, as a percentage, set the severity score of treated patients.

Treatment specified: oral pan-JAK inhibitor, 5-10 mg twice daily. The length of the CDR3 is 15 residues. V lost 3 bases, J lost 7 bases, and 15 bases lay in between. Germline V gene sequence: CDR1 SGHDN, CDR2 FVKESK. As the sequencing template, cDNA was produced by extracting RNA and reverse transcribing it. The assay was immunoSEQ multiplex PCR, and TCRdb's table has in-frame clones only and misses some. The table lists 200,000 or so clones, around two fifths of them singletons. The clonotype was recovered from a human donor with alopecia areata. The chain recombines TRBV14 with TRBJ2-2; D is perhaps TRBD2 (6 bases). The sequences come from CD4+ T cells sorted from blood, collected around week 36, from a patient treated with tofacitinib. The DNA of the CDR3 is TGTGCCAGCAGCCATTCCGGGGGTCCAGACGGGGAGCTGTTTTTT. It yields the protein CASSHSGGPDGELFF.